Listed below are T cell receptor beta chains from one sample, sequenced in a study of T cell repertoires in cytomegalovirus infection. No antigens are known for them. TCRdb processed the reads anew with MiXCR; each CDR3 protein has one entry. The sample shows around 360,000 distinct CDR3 sequences, about 35% of them seen only once. The specimen was cultured PBMCs, collected from culture after CMV antigen stimulation. The receptors stem from a human donor in good health (CMV status not recorded). Some clones in this sample may be carry-over from other donors' samples. CDR3s include the opening cysteine and the closing phenylalanine or tryptophan. The D gene is left open where the match is weak. Expanded clones get a size class; other rows say once, few or many, or leave the size out.

V	size	D	J	DNA	CDR3
TRBV7-9	.	.	TRBJ1-5	TGTGCCAGCAGCCCCGATGGCTATCAGCCCCAGCATTTT	CASSPDGYQPQHF
TRBV4-3	.	.	TRBJ2-1	TGCGCCAGCAGCCAAGAAGGAGTAGCGGCCACCTACAATGAGCAGTTCTTC	CASSQEGVAATYNEQFF
TRBV20-1	few	.	TRBJ2-1	TGCAGTGCTAGAATCAGGAGCTCCTACAATGAGCAGTTCTTC	CSARIRSSYNEQFF
TRBV15	few	.	TRBJ1-1	TGTGCCACCAGCAGAGATGCAGGGGCCAACACTGAAGCTTTCTTT	CATSRDAGANTEAFF
TRBV7-2	.	TRBD2	TRBJ2-1	TGTGCCAGCAGCCCTCCGGGACTAGCGGGAGGCCACTCCTACAATGAGCAGTTCTTC	CASSPPGLAGGHSYNEQFF
TRBV7-2	few	TRBD2	TRBJ2-7	TGTGCCAGCAGCTTCGCGGGAGGCTACGAGCAGTACTTC	CASSFAGGYEQYF
TRBV7-2	.	TRBD2	TRBJ2-3	TGTGCCAGCAGCAAACTAGCGGGCGTCGATACGCAGTATTTT	CASSKLAGVDTQYF
TRBV18	.	.	TRBJ1-1	TGTGCCAGCTCACCACTCCCGGGGACTGAAGCTTTCTTT	CASSPLPGTEAFF
TRBV2	.	TRBD1	TRBJ2-2	TGTGCCAACAGAGGACAGGCTGTTAGGACCGGGGAGCTGTTTTTT	CANRGQAVRTGELFF
TRBV7-8	.	.	TRBJ2-7	TGTGCCAGCAGCTTAGGGTCCATTTACGAGCAGTACTTC	CASSLGSIYEQYF
TRBV6-1	few	.	TRBJ1-5	TGTGCCACGGGGAGGGACGGAAATCAGCCCCAGCATTTT	CATGRDGNQPQHF
TRBV6-2/TRBV6-3	few	TRBD2	TRBJ2-1	TGTGCCAGCAGTTACTCGATTCGGGAGGCGCCGTCGGGCTCCTACAATGAGCAGTTCTTC	CASSYSIREAPSGSYNEQFF
TRBV20-1	.	TRBD2	TRBJ2-3	TGCAGTGCTAGAGATCTGGCGGGGGTCACAGATACGCAGTATTTT	CSARDLAGVTDTQYF
TRBV7-2	few	.	TRBJ2-5	TGTGCCAGCAGCTCTATAATGGATCCGGAGACCCAGTACTTC	CASSSIMDPETQYF
TRBV7-2	.	.	TRBJ2-3	TGTGCCAGTAGCTTAACTGTCCTCACAGATACGCAGTATTTT	CASSLTVLTDTQYF
TRBV4-1	.	.	TRBJ1-2	TGCGCCAGCAGCCAATATTCTTCTGTAGGCTATGGCTACACCTTC	CASSQYSSVGYGYTF
TRBV6-6	.	.	TRBJ1-6	TGTGCCAGCGGAGAAAATCGGGGCTCCTATAATTCACCCCTCCACTTT	CASGENRGSYNSPLHF
TRBV4-1	few	.	TRBJ2-1	TGCGCCAGCAGCCAAACTGGGGCAGCCCCTAACTTCAATGAGCAGTTCTTC	CASSQTGAAPNFNEQFF
TRBV29-1	.	.	TRBJ2-1	TGCAGCGTTGAGGGCTCTCGACCTGGGCAGTTCTTC	CSVEGSRPGQFF
TRBV7-3	.	.	TRBJ2-1	TGTGCCAGCAGGCCTGACGGGGGTACGGGAAATGAGCAGTTCTTC	CASRPDGGTGNEQFF
TRBV7-6	.	TRBD1	TRBJ2-1	TGTGCCAGCAGCTACACAGGGACAGGGAGGAATGAGCAGTTCTTC	CASSYTGTGRNEQFF
TRBV27	.	TRBD2	TRBJ2-7	TGTGCCAGCAGTTTATCCCCCGCGGGAGCTGCCTACGAGCAGTACTTC	CASSLSPAGAAYEQYF
TRBV7-9	few	.	TRBJ1-6	TGTGCCAGCAGCTTTGGGAGCTCCTATAATTCACCCCTCCACTTT	CASSFGSSYNSPLHF
TRBV6-1	.	.	TRBJ2-4	TGTGCCAGCACCTTAGGGACCAACATTCAGTACTTC	CASTLGTNIQYF
TRBV7-2	many	TRBD2	TRBJ2-3	TGTGCCAGCAGCTTAGCACTAGCGGGAAGCACAGATACGCAGTATTTT	CASSLALAGSTDTQYF
TRBV4-1	few	.	TRBJ1-4	TGCGCCAGCAGCAACCCCCTCGGCGCTAATGAAAAACTGTTTTTT	CASSNPLGANEKLFF
TRBV3-1	few	TRBD2	TRBJ2-2	TGTGCCAGTACCAAGACTAGCGGGAGTGGTACCGGGGAGCTGTTTTTT	CASTKTSGSGTGELFF
TRBV2	.	TRBD1	TRBJ1-1	TGTGCCAGCAGCGTTGACAGGGGGCAAGAAGCTTTCTTT	CASSVDRGQEAFF
TRBV5-4	.	.	TRBJ2-2	TGTGCCAGCCGCAGCTTGCTAGGCAGGGACGCGAACACCGGGGAGCTGTTTTTT	CASRSLLGRDANTGELFF
TRBV28	few	.	TRBJ2-7	TGTGCCAGCAGTTCCCTTGGGGACCAACTTGGAGACGAGCAGTACTTC	CASSSLGDQLGDEQYF
TRBV20-1	.	TRBD1	TRBJ1-2	TGCAGTGCTAAACACAGGGGGCGCTCGGACTATGGCTACACCTTC	CSAKHRGRSDYGYTF
TRBV20-1	.	.	TRBJ1-2	TGCAGTGCTACGGTCATTCAGGGCTACACCTTC	CSATVIQGYTF
TRBV6-5	many	TRBD2	TRBJ2-1	TGTGCCAGCAGTTATGGGGGGGAGGGCCGTAAAAATGAGCAGTTCTTC	CASSYGGEGRKNEQFF
TRBV19	.	TRBD2	TRBJ2-3	TGTGCGAGTAAGGCGCGGCTAGCGGCCACAGATACGCAGTATTTT	CASKARLAATDTQYF
TRBV7-6	few	.	TRBJ2-1	TGTGCCAGCAGCTTATCGGACGGACAGTACAATGAGCAGTTCTTC	CASSLSDGQYNEQFF
TRBV7-9	few	.	TRBJ1-1	TGTGCCAGCAGCTTAGTGAACAGTGAAGCTTTCTTT	CASSLVNSEAFF
TRBV7-6	many	TRBD1	TRBJ2-2	TGTGCCAGCAGCTTAGGGACAGGGAACACCGGGGAGCTGTTTTTT	CASSLGTGNTGELFF
TRBV7-6	many	.	TRBJ2-1	TGTGCCAGCAGCTCCCGAAGCGATAACGGTAGAACCTACAATGAGCAGTTCTTC	CASSSRSDNGRTYNEQFF
TRBV4-1	few	.	TRBJ2-1	TGCGCCAGCAGCCAAGCGGTAATGCCCCCCGGTGAGCAGTTCTTC	CASSQAVMPPGEQFF
TRBV7-9	few	TRBD1	TRBJ2-2	TGTGCCAGCAGCTCCAAGGACAGGGAGAACACCGGGGAGCTGTTTTTT	CASSSKDRENTGELFF
TRBV20-1	.	TRBD2	TRBJ2-1	TGCAGTGCTAGAGATCCCAAATCGACTAGCGGCAATGAGCAGTTCTTC	CSARDPKSTSGNEQFF
TRBV7-2	.	TRBD1	TRBJ2-7	TGTGCCAGCAGCGCCCGGGACAGGGGTAACGAGCAGTACTTC	CASSARDRGNEQYF
TRBV2	.	.	TRBJ2-7	TGTGCCAGCCGGGACATGACCTACGAGCAGTACTTC	CASRDMTYEQYF
TRBV4-2	.	TRBD2	TRBJ2-1	TGTGCCAGCAGCCAAGATGCCCTAGCGGAGAACAATGAGCAGTTCTTC	CASSQDALAENNEQFF
TRBV18	.	.	TRBJ1-5	TGTGCCAGCTCACTTACCGAGCAAAACTTTTATAGCAATCAGCCCCAGCATTTT	CASSLTEQNFYSNQPQHF
TRBV7-2	many	.	TRBJ1-5	TGTGCCAGCAGCTTAGCGTTCAGTAGCAATCAGCCCCAGCATTTT	CASSLAFSSNQPQHF
TRBV5-4	.	.	TRBJ2-3	TGTGCCAGCAGCTCTTTCAAAGGAAGGGCGACAGATACGCAGTATTTT	CASSSFKGRATDTQYF
TRBV7-2	.	.	TRBJ1-2	TGTGCCAGCAGCTTCGGGGCTAACTATGGCTACACCTTC	CASSFGANYGYTF
TRBV7-2	many	TRBD2	TRBJ2-3	TGTGCCAGCAGCTTAGCGTTAACGGGAGGACCCACAGATACGCAGTATTTT	CASSLALTGGPTDTQYF
TRBV27	few	.	TRBJ1-6	TGTGCCAGCAGTTTATTGTTTCAGGGACCAAATTCACCCCTCCACTTT	CASSLLFQGPNSPLHF
TRBV12-3/TRBV12-4	many	.	TRBJ1-3	TGTGCCAGCACTAGGGCCCCCTATCACACCATATATTTT	CASTRAPYHTIYF
TRBV6-5	.	TRBD1	TRBJ2-6	TGTGCCAGCAGTGAAGGGACAGGCCTGGGGGGGGCCAACGTCCTGACTTTC	CASSEGTGLGGANVLTF
TRBV6-8	once	.	TRBJ1-5	TGTGCCAGCAGTTCCCCGACAGAACGGGGCACGAATCAGCCCCAGCATTTT	CASSSPTERGTNQPQHF
TRBV4-3	few	.	TRBJ2-7	TGCGCCAGCAGCCAAGAGATATCGGACGAGCAGTACTTC	CASSQEISDEQYF
TRBV12-3/TRBV12-4	few	.	TRBJ1-6	TGTGCCAGCACCCTTGTCGGGGGTAGTTCACCCCTCCACTTT	CASTLVGGSSPLHF
TRBV12-3/TRBV12-4	.	.	TRBJ2-7	TGTGCCAGCAGAATACAGGTACGGGGCGAGCAGTACTTC	CASRIQVRGEQYF
TRBV7-2	.	.	TRBJ2-1	TGTGCCAGCACCTCCTGGACTCGGAATGAGCAGTTCTTC	CASTSWTRNEQFF
TRBV14	.	.	TRBJ2-3	TGTGCCAGCAGCCAAGAAAGGGGCGCAAGCACAGATACGCAGTATTTT	CASSQERGASTDTQYF
TRBV19	.	TRBD1	TRBJ2-1	TGTGCCAGTAGTATCGCCGGGACAGGGGGGAATGAGCAGTTCTTC	CASSIAGTGGNEQFF
TRBV30	.	TRBD1	TRBJ2-1	TGTGCCTGGAGTCCGGGACAGGGGGCATCGAATGAGCAGTTCTTC	CAWSPGQGASNEQFF